Listed below are T cell receptor beta chains from one sample, sequenced in a study of shared clonotypes between healthy human individuals. The repertoire was sequenced with immunoSEQ multiplex PCR; TCRdb's copy has only in-frame clones and lacks some. The sample has about half a million clones, approximately 77% seen once. The sequenced sample was PBMCs. The receptors stem from a middle-aged woman in good health. Some clones in this sample may be carry-over from other donors' samples. The CDR3 runs from the conserved cysteine through the conserved F or W. The order of the fields is V gene, J gene, CDR3 protein.

V gene: TRBV7-9; J gene: TRBJ2-3; CDR3 protein: CASSSPPGTNRGNTDTQYF
V gene: TRBV20-1; J gene: TRBJ2-7; CDR3 protein: CSAKIYEQYF
V gene: TRBV11-3; J gene: TRBJ2-3; CDR3 protein: CASSPGQASDTQYF
V gene: TRBV4-2; J gene: TRBJ2-7; CDR3 protein: CASSQDLLAYEQYF
V gene: TRBV5-1; J gene: TRBJ2-3; CDR3 protein: CASSPTSGWADTQYF
V gene: TRBV7-2; J gene: TRBJ2-5; CDR3 protein: CASSTRGGRAGTQYF
V gene: TRBV10-3; J gene: TRBJ2-2; CDR3 protein: CAINGLAGGSNTGELFF
V gene: TRBV7-2; J gene: TRBJ1-4; CDR3 protein: CASSLGGGVYEKLFF
V gene: TRBV21-1; J gene: TRBJ2-1; CDR3 protein: CASLPSGRSSYNEQFF
V gene: TRBV29-1; J gene: TRBJ2-7; CDR3 protein: CSVAVGGGYEQYF